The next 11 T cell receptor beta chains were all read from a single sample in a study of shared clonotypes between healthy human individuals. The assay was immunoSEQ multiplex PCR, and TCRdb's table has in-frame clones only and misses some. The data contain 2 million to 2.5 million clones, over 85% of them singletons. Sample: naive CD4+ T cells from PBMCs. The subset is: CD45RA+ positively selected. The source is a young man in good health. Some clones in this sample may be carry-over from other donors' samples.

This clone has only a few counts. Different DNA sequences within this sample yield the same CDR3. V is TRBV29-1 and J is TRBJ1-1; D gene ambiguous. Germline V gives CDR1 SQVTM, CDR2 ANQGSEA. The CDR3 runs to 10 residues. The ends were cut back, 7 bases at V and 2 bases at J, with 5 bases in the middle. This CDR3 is CSGGNTEAFF. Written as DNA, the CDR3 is TGCAGCGGTGGCAACACTGAAGCTTTCTTT.

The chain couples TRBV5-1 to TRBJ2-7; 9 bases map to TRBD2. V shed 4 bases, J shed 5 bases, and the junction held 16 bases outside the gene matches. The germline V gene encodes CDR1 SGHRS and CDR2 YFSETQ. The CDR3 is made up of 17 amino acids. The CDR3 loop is CASSLVAGVPGGDEQYF. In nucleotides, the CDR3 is TGCGCCAGCAGCCTAGTAGCGGGAGTCCCAGGAGGCGACGAGCAGTACTTC.

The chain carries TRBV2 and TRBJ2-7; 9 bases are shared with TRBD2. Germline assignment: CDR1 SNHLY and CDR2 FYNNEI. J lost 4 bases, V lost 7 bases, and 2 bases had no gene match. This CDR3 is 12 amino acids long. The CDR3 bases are TGTGCCAGCACTAGCGGGAAGTACGAGCAGTACTTC. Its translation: CASTSGKYEQYF. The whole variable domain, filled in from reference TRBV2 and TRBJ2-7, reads EPEVTQTPSHQVTQMGQEVILRCVPISNHLYFYWYRQILGQKVEFLVSFYNNEISEKSEIFDDQFSVERPDGSNFTLKIRSTKLEDSAMYFCASTSGKYEQYFGPGTRLTVT.

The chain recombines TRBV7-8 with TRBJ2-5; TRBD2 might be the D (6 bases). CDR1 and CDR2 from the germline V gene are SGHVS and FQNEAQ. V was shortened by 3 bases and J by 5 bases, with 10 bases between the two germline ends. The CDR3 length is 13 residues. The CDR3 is CASSFPRGETQYF. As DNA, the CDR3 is TGTGCCAGCAGCTTCCCACGGGGGGAGACCCAGTACTTC.

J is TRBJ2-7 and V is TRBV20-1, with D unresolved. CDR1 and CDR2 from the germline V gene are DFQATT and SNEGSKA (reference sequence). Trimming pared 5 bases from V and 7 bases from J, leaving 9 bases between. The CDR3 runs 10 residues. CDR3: CSAPVGEQYF. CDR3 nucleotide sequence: TGCAGTGCTCCAGTAGGAGAGCAGTACTTC.

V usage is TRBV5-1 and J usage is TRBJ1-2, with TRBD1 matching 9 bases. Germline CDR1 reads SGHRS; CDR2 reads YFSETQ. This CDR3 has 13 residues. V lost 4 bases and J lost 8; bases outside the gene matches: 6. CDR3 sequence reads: CASSPGTGWGYTF. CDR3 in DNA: TGCGCCAGCAGCCCCGGGACAGGGTGGGGCTACACCTTC. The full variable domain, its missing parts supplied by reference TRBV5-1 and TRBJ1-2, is KAGVTQTPRYLIKTRGQQVTLSCSPISGHRSVSWYQQTPGQGLQFLFEYFSETQRNKGNFPGRFSGRQFSNSRSEMNVSTLELGDSALYLCASSPGTGWGYTFGSGTRLTVV.

DNA of the CDR3: TGCGCCAGCAGCTTGCTGGCCGGGAGCGGGTACAATGAGCAGTTCTTC. It translates to CASSLLAGSGYNEQFF. This rearrangement joins TRBV5-1 to TRBJ2-1, with D perhaps matching TRBD2 (6 bases). This CDR3 spans 16 amino acids. From germline, CDR1 is SGHRS and CDR2 YFSETQ. V dropped 1 base and J dropped 4 bases, with 15 bases sitting between them. The full variable domain, completed using reference TRBV5-1 and TRBJ2-1, is KAGVTQTPRYLIKTRGQQVTLSCSPISGHRSVSWYQQTPGQGLQFLFEYFSETQRNKGNFPGRFSGRQFSNSRSEMNVSTLELGDSALYLCASSLLAGSGYNEQFFGPGTRLTVL.

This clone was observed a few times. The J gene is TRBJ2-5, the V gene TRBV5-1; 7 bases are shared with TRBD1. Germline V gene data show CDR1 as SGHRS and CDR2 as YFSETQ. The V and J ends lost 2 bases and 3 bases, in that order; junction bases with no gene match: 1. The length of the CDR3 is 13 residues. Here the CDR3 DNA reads TGCGCCAGCAGCTTTACAGGGGAAGAGACCCAGTACTTC. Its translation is CASSFTGEETQYF.

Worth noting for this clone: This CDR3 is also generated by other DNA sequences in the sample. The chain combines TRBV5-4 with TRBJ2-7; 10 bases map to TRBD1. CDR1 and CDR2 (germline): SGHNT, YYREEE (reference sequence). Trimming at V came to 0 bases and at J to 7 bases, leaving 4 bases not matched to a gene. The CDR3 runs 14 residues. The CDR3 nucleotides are TGTGCCAGCAGCTTGGGACAGGGGGCTCGGGAGCAGTACTTC. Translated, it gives CASSLGQGAREQYF.

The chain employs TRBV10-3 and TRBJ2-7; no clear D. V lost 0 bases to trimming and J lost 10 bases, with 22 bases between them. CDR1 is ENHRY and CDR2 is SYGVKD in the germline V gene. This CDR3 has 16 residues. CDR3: CAISESSGVSLYNQYF. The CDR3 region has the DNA TGTGCCATCAGTGAGTCCTCGGGCGTGAGCTTGTACAACCAGTACTTC.

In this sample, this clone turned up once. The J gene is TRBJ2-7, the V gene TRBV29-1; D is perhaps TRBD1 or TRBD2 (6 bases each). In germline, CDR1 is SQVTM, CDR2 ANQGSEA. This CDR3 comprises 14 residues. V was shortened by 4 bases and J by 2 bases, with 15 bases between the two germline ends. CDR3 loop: CSVVGGGSAYEQYF. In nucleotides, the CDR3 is TGCAGCGTTGTGGGGGGCGGGTCCGCCTACGAGCAGTACTTC.